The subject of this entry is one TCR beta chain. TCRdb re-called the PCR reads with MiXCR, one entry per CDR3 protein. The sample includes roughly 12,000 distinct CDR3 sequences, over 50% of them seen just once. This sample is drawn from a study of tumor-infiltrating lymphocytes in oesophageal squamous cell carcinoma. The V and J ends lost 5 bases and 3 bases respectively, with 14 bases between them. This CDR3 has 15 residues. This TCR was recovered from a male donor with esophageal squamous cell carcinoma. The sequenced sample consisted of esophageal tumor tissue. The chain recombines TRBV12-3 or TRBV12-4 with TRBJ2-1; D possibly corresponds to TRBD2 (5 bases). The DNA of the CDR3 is TGTGCCAGCAGTGCCCCTCACCGGGGCTACAATGAGCAGTTCTTC. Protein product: CASSAPHRGYNEQFF.